Sequencing of this T cell receptor beta chain was carried out in a study of cytomegalovirus exposure and HLA in healthy donors. General study points: In vitro data verified a few CMV-associated chains as specific for CMV antigens. The study designated around 150 TCR beta chains cytomegalovirus-associated.

This table comes from immunoSEQ multiplex PCR, and its TCRdb copy is limited to in-frame clones, with some not included. The repertoire consists of about 56,000 clones, with almost 97% occurring once and the leading ten covering more than 0.9%. The J segment lost 11 bases and the V segment lost 6 bases, leaving 11 bases of the junction unmatched. The V gene's germline CDR1 is WSHSY and CDR2 SAAADI. This CDR3 has 14 residues. Regarding this clone: Its antigen is not identified.

The source material was PBMCs. This clonotype was sampled from a woman aged 18-29 years in good health and CMV-seronegative. This chain connects TRBV10-2 to TRBJ1-4, with TRBD1 matching over 8 bases. This CDR3 reads CASSLGQEGRKLFF. The CDR3, as DNA: TGCGCCAGCAGCCTGGGACAGGAGGGCCGCAAACTGTTTTTT.